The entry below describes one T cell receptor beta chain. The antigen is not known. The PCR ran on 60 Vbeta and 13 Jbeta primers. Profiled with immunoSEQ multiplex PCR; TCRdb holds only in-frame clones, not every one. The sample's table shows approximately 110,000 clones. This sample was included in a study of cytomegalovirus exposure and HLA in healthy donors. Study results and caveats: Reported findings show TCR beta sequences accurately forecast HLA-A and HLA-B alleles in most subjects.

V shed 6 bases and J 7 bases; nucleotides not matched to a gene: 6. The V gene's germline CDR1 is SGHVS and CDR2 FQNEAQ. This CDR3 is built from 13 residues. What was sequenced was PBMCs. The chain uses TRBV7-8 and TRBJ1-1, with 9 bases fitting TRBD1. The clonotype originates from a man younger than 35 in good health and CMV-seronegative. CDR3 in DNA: TGTGCCAGCAGTCGCACAGGGGGCATTGAAGCTTTCTTT. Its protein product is CASSRTGGIEAFF.